This passage covers 17 T cell receptor beta chains from one sample sequenced in a study of control samples from healthy donors and cancer patients. Clones were read by immunoSEQ multiplex PCR, and TCRdb kept only the in-frame ones, dropping some. The sample includes roughly 30,000 clones, around 93% of them seen just once. The source material was PBMCs. Source of these receptors: a man aged 35-49 years with colorectal cancer.

The chain has TRBV5-1 and TRBJ1-3; weak D call: TRBD1 (5 bases). Germline V gene lookup returns CDR1 SGHRS and CDR2 YFSETQ. The CDR3 has 14 amino acids. V lost 0 bases and J lost 4, with 8 bases in between. As DNA, the CDR3 is TGCGCCAGCAGCTTGGCAGGGCTCGGAAACACCATATATTTT. Protein: CASSLAGLGNTIYF.

This rearrangement joins TRBV7-6 to TRBJ2-2; 9 bases match TRBD1. Germline-derived CDR1 and CDR2 are SGHVS and FNYEAQ. The CDR3 spans 15 residues. The V gene end was trimmed by 1 base and the J gene end by 4 bases; junction bases not matched to a gene: 1. The CDR3: CASSLGTGATGELFF. DNA for the CDR3: TGTGCCAGCAGCTTAGGGACAGGGGCCACCGGGGAGCTGTTTTTT.

This clone occurred a few times. J is TRBJ2-7 and V is TRBV6-6; 7 nucleotides align to TRBD2. J lost 7 bases, V lost 0 bases, and 0 bases had no gene match. Germline V lookup: CDR1 MNHNY, CDR2 SVGAGI (reference sequence). This CDR3 region has 12 residues. CDR3 in amino acids: CASSYSGREQYF. Here the CDR3 DNA reads TGTGCCAGCAGTTACTCCGGGAGGGAGCAGTACTTC.

This clone has a single count. V and J are TRBV6-2 or TRBV6-3 and TRBJ1-5, with D uncertain. The CDR3 extends over 14 amino acids. V was shortened by 5 bases and J by 6 bases, with 14 bases between the two germline ends. Germline V gives CDR1 MNHEY, CDR2 SVGEGT. The CDR3 region has the DNA TGTGCCAGCAGTGGAGTGGGGTTAGGTCAGCCCCAGCATTTT. Its protein product is CASSGVGLGQPQHF.

This chain uses TRBV11-2 with TRBJ2-1; D possibly matches TRBD1 or TRBD2 (5 bases each). Germline values: CDR1 SGHAT, CDR2 FQNNGV. The V end lost 5 bases, the J end lost 9 bases, and 17 bases lay between the germline ends. There are 14 residues in the CDR3. The CDR3 sequence: CASSQWDPFGEQFF. For the CDR3, the DNA is TGTGCCAGCAGCCAATGGGACCCCTTCGGTGAGCAGTTCTTC.

The chain recombines TRBV4-2 with TRBJ1-5; 8 bases agree with TRBD1. Germline V gene data show CDR1 as LGHNA and CDR2 as YNFKEQ. CDR3 length equals 15 residues. Trimming cost V 1 base and J 5 bases; bases outside gene matches: 4. The CDR3 spells CASSQVTTGDQPQHF. Written as DNA, the CDR3 is TGTGCCAGCAGCCAAGTTACGACAGGGGATCAGCCCCAGCATTTT.

V gene TRBV4-2 combines with J gene TRBJ2-7, with 10 nucleotides matching TRBD2. The germline gives CDR1 LGHNA, CDR2 YNFKEQ. The trim removed 1 base at V and 4 bases at J, leaving 10 bases unmatched. The CDR3 length is 17 residues. In nucleotides, the CDR3 is TGTGCCAGCAGCCAAGCAAGCGGGGGGGCAAAGCTTTACGAGCAGTACTTC. Translation gives CASSQASGGAKLYEQYF.

The V gene is TRBV3-1 (or the pseudogene TRBV3-2), the J gene TRBJ2-5, with D perhaps given as TRBD1 or TRBD2 (5 bases each). Deletions cut 1 base from V and 5 bases from J, with 5 bases between. CDR3 length equals 12 residues. The germline CDR1 and CDR2 sequences are LGHDT and YNNKEL (reference sequence). CDR3 protein: CASSQGGETQYF. Here the CDR3 DNA reads TGTGCCAGCAGCCAAGGGGGGGAGACCCAGTACTTC.

The chain combines TRBV5-1 with TRBJ1-1; no definite D call. Per germline, CDR1 SGHRS and CDR2 YFSETQ. Trimming removed 0 bases from V and 3 bases from J, with 9 bases in between. The CDR3 runs to 14 residues. The CDR3 nucleotides are TGCGCCAGCAGCTTGGATCGGGGTTACACTGAAGCTTTCTTT. Its translation: CASSLDRGYTEAFF.

The chain couples TRBV2 to TRBJ2-1; 8 nucleotides align to TRBD2. The CDR3 is 14 amino acids. In germline, CDR1 is SNHLY, CDR2 FYNNEI. J was trimmed by 5 bases and V by 3 bases; bases with no gene match: 3. The CDR3 coding sequence is TGTGCCAGCAGTGATTACGGGGGGGACAATGAGCAGTTCTTC. Amino acids: CASSDYGGDNEQFF.

The chain combines TRBV7-2 with TRBJ1-2; TRBD1 agrees at 7 bases. Germline assignment: CDR1 SGHTA and CDR2 FQGNSA. This CDR3 comprises 14 residues. V dropped 5 bases and J dropped 2; count of bases not matched to a gene: 5. In DNA, the CDR3 is TGTGCCAGCAGCCCATGGGGACAGAACTATGGCTACACCTTC. Its protein is CASSPWGQNYGYTF. Variable domain in full (rest from reference TRBV7-2 and TRBJ1-2): GAGVSQSPSNKVTEKGKDVELRCDPISGHTALYWYRQSLGQGLEFLIYFQGNSAPDKSGLPSDRFSAERTGGSVSTLTIQRTQQEDSAVYLCASSPWGQNYGYTFGSGTRLTVV.

The chain carries TRBV4-3 and TRBJ1-1, with D unresolved. The CDR3 length is 13 residues. Germline V gene lookup returns CDR1 LGHNA and CDR2 YSLEER. The V end was cut by 0 bases, the J end by 6 bases, with 8 bases between. The CDR3 DNA follows: TGCGCCAGCAGCCAAGAGCCGGTCGCTGAAGCTTTCTTT. Translation gives CASSQEPVAEAFF.

This clone appeared a single time. This chain links TRBV5-6 with TRBJ1-2, with 9 bases identical to TRBD1. The CDR3 totals 15 residues. The germline V gene has CDR1 SGHDT and CDR2 YYEEEE. The ends lost 4 bases at V and 6 bases at J; junction bases unmatched: 10. DNA for the CDR3: TGTGCCAGCAGCCCCGGGACAGGGAGGAACAATGGCTACACCTTC. Its protein product is CASSPGTGRNNGYTF.

In DNA form, the CDR3 reads TGTGCCAGCGCGACCAGGGCGGGGGCCGGGGAAGGGTATCAGTTCTTC. This encodes CASATRAGAGEGYQFF. V usage is TRBV3-1 (or the pseudogene TRBV3-2) and J usage is TRBJ2-1; TRBD2 is a possible D gene (7 bases). Trimming removed 8 bases from V and 13 bases from J, with 30 bases in between. Germline loops: CDR1 LGHDT, CDR2 YNNKEL (reference sequence). The CDR3 totals 16 residues.

The gene calls are TRBV9 and TRBJ2-5, with 8 bases lining up with TRBD1. Germline lookup yields CDR1 SGDLS and CDR2 YYNGEE. This CDR3 comprises 15 residues. With 4 bases clipped from V and 2 bases from J, the junction kept 7 bases outside the gene matches. CDR3 sequence: CASSQGAVAQETQYF. DNA of the CDR3: TGTGCCAGCAGCCAGGGGGCGGTGGCGCAAGAGACCCAGTACTTC.

For this clone: Other DNA variants within this sample encode the same CDR3. The rearrangement links TRBV7-3 to TRBJ1-1; no firm D call. V gave up 0 bases and J gave up 5 bases, with 7 bases separating them. Germline V lookup: CDR1 SGHTA, CDR2 FQGTGA. The CDR3 is 13 residues long. The CDR3 DNA sequence: TGTGCCAGCAGCTTAACGGGCGGGACTGAAGCTTTCTTT. Its protein is CASSLTGGTEAFF.

The rearrangement joins TRBV7-9 to TRBJ2-7; D not certain. V dropped 8 bases and J dropped 0 bases, with 11 bases sitting between them. This CDR3 has 13 residues. Germline-derived CDR1 and CDR2 are SEHNR and FQNEAQ (reference sequence). CDR3 DNA: TGTGCCAGCGCCCCCTATGCCTCCTACGAGCAGTACTTC. This gives the protein CASAPYASYEQYF.